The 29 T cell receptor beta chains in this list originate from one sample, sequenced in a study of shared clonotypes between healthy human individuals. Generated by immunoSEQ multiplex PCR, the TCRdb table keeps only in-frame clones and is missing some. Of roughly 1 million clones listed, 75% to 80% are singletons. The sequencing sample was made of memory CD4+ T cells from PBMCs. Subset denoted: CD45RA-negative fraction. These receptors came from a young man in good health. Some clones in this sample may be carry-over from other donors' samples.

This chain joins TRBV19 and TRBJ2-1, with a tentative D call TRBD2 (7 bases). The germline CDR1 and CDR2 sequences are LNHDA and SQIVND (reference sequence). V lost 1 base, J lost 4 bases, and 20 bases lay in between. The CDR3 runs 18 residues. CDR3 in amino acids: CASSIAPGGVGPYNEQFF. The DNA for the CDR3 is TGTGCCAGTAGTATAGCCCCGGGGGGCGTGGGTCCATACAATGAGCAGTTCTTC.

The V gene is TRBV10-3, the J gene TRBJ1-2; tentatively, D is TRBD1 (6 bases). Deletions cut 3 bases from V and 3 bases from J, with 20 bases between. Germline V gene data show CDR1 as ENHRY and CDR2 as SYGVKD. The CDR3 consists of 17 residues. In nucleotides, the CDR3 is TGTGCCATCAGTGATCCGATGACCGGAGGGGGGGACTATGGCTACACCTTC. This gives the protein CAISDPMTGGGDYGYTF.

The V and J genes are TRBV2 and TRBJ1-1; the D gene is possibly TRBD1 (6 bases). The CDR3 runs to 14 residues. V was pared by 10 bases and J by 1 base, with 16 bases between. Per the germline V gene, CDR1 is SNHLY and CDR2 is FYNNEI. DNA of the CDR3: TGTGCCACCAAAGCGGGGGCTTCGAACACTGAAGCTTTCTTT. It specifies CATKAGASNTEAFF.

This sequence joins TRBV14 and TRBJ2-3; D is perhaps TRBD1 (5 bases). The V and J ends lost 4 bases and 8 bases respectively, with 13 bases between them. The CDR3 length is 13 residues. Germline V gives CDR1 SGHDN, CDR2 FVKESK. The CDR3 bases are TGTGCCAGCAGCCCCGGTGGGGCCGGTACGCAGTATTTT. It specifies CASSPGGAGTQYF.

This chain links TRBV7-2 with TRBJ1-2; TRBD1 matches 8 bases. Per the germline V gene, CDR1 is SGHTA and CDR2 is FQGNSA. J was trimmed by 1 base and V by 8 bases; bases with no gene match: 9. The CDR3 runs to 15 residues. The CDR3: CASGSETGVNYGYTF. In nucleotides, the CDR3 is TGTGCCAGCGGTTCCGAGACAGGGGTTAACTATGGCTACACCTTC.

In DNA form, the CDR3 reads TGTGCCATCAGTGGGGAGACACGAGGGTCTGGCTACACCTTC. Protein: CAISGETRGSGYTF. V gene TRBV10-3 combines with J gene TRBJ1-2, with D unclear. The ends were cut back, 4 bases at V and 7 bases at J, with 16 bases in the middle. The germline gives CDR1 ENHRY, CDR2 SYGVKD. This CDR3 contains 14 residues.

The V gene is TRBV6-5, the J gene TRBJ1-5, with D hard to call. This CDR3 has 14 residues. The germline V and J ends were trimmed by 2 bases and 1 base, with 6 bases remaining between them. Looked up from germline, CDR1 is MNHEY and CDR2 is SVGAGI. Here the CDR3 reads CASSYKSSNQPQHF. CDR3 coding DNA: TGTGCCAGCAGTTACAAGTCCAGCAATCAGCCCCAGCATTTT.

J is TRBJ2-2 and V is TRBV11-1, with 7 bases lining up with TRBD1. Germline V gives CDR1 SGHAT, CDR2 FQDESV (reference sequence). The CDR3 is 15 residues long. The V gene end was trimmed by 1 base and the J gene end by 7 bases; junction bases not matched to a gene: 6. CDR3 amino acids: CASSLGRTGFGELFF. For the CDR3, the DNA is TGTGCCAGCAGCTTAGGAAGGACAGGTTTCGGGGAGCTGTTTTTT.

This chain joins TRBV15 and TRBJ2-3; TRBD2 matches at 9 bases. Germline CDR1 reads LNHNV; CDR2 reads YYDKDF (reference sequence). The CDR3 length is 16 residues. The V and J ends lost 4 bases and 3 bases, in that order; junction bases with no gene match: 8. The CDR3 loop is CATSKQSGRTTDTQYF. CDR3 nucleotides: TGTGCCACCAGCAAACAAAGCGGGAGGACGACAGATACGCAGTATTTT.

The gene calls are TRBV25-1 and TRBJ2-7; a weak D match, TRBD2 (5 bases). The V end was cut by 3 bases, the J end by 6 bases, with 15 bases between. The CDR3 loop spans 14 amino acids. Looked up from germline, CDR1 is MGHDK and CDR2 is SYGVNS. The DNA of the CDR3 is TGTGCCAGCAGTGAGGGTAGTCCCGCGGGCGAGCAGTACTTC. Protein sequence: CASSEGSPAGEQYF.

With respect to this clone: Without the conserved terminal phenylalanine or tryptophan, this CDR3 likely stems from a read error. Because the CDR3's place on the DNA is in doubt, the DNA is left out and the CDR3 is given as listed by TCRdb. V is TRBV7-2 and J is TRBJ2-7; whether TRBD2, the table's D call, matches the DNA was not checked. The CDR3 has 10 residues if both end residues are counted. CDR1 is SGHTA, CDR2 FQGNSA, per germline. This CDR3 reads CASSLRSRFI.

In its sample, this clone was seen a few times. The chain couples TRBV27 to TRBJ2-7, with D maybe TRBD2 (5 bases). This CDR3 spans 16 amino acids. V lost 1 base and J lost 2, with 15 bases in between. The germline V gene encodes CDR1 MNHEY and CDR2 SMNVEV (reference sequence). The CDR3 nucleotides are TGTGCCAGCAGTTTATATTTCGGCGGAGGTGCCTACGAGCAGTACTTC. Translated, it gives CASSLYFGGGAYEQYF.

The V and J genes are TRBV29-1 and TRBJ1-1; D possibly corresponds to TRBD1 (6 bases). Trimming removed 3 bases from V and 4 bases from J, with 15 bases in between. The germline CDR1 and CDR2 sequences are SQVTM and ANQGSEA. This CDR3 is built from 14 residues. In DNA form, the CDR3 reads TGCAGCGTTGAGAGGGGTACAGGGATCACTGAAGCTTTCTTT. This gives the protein CSVERGTGITEAFF.

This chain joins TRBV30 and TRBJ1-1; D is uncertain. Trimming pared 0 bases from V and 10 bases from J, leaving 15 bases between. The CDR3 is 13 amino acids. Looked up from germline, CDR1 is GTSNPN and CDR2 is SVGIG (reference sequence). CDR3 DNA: TGTGCCTGGAGTGTAAATACCCCAAAAGGAGCTTTCTTT. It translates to CAWSVNTPKGAFF. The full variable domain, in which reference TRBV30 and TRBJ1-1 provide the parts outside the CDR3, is SQTIHQWPATLVQPVGSPLSLECTVEGTSNPNLYWYRQAAGRGLQLLFYSVGIGQISSEVPQNLSASRPQDRQFILSSKKLLLSDSGFYLCAWSVNTPKGAFFGQGTRLTVV.

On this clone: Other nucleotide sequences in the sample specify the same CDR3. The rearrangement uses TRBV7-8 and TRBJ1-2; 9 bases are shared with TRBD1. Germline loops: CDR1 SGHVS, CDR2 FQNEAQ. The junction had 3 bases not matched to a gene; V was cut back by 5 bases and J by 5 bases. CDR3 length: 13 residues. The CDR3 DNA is TGTGCCAGCAGCCCCGACAGGGGGTATGGCTACACCTTC. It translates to CASSPDRGYGYTF.

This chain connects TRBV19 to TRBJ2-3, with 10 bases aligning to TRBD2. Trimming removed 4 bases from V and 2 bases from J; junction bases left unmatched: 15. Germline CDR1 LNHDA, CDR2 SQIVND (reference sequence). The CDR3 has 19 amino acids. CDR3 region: CASSKTSGPYTVNTDTQYF. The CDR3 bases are TGTGCCAGTAGTAAGACTAGCGGGCCATATACCGTGAACACAGATACGCAGTATTTT.

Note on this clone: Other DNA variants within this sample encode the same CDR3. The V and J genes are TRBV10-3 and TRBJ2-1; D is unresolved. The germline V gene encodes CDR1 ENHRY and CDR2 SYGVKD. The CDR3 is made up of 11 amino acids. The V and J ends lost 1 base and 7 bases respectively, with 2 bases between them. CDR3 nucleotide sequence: TGTGCCATCAGTGAGTTTAATGAGCAGTTCTTC. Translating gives CAISEFNEQFF.

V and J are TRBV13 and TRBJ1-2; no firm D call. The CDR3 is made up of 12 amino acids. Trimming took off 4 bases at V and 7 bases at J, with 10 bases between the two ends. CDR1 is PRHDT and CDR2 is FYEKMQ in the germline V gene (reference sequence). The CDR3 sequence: CASSSLPLGYTF. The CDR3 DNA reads TGTGCCAGCAGCTCACTTCCTCTTGGCTACACCTTC.

In DNA, the CDR3 is TGCGCCAGCAGCTTTGGGGCAGGGGGCGCAGGTGAAAAACTGTTTTTT. Translation: CASSFGAGGAGEKLFF. The chain combines TRBV5-1 with TRBJ1-4; 8 bases map to TRBD1. The germline V gene encodes CDR1 SGHRS and CDR2 YFSETQ. The CDR3 extends over 16 amino acids. J was trimmed by 7 bases and V by 2 bases; bases with no gene match: 10.

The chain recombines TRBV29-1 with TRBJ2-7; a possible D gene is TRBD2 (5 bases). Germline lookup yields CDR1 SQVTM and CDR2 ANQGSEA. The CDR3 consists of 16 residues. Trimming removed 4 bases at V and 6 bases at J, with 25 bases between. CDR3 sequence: CSVGTPVSGYVGEQYF. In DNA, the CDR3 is TGCAGCGTTGGGACCCCGGTATCGGGGTATGTAGGCGAGCAGTACTTC.

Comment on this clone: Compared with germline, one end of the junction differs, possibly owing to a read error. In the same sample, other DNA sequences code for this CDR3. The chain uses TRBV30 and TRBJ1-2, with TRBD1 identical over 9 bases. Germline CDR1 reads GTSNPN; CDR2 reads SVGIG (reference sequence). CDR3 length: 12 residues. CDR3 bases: TGTGCCTCACCGGGACAGGGTTATGGCTACACCTTT. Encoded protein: CASPGQGYGYTF.

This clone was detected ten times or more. CDR3 DNA: TGTGCCAGTAGTAGCCAGGCCCGATACGAGCAGTACTTC. Translated, it gives CASSSQARYEQYF. The rearrangement uses TRBV19 and TRBJ2-7; D unclear. In germline, CDR1 is LNHDA, CDR2 SQIVND (reference sequence). This CDR3 is built from 13 residues. Trimming stripped 4 bases from V and 4 bases from J, with 11 bases between.

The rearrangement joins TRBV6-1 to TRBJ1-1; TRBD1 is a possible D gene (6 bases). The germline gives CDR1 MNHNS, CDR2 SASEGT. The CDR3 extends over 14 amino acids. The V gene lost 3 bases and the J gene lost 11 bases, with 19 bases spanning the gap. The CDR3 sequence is CASSELTTMRGAFF. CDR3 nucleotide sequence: TGTGCCAGCAGTGAGCTGACTACCATGAGGGGGGCTTTCTTT.

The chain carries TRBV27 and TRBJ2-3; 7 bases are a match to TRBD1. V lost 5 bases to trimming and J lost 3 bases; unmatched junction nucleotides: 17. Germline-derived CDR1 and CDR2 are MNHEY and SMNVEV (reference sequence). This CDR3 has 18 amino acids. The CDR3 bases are TGTGCCAGCAGTCTTCTCCGAACAGGGGCATACAGGACAGATACGCAGTATTTT. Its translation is CASSLLRTGAYRTDTQYF.

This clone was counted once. The CDR3 DNA reads as TGCAGCGTTGTAGGGCAGCCAAATCAGCCCCAGCATTTT. This encodes CSVVGQPNQPQHF. The chain employs TRBV29-1 and TRBJ1-5, with no clear D. CDR1 is SQVTM, CDR2 ANQGSEA, per germline. The CDR3 extends over 13 amino acids. V shed 4 bases and J shed 4 bases, with 11 bases lying between them.

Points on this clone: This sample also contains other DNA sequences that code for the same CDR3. The CDR3 region has the DNA TGCGCCAGCAGCTTGGAAGGGGGCTATGGCTACACCTTC. Translated: CASSLEGGYGYTF. This sequence joins TRBV5-1 and TRBJ1-2; perhaps TRBD1 as D (6 bases). Germline-derived CDR1 and CDR2 are SGHRS and YFSETQ. Trimming took 0 bases from V and 4 from J, leaving 7 bases between them. This CDR3 is built from 13 residues.

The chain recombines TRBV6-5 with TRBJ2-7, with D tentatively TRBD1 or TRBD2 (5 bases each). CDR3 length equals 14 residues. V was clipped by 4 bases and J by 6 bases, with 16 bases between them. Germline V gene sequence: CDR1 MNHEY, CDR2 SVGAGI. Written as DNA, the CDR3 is TGTGCCAGCAGTTCGACGCTCGGGGCTCGCGAGCAGTACTTC. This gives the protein CASSSTLGAREQYF.

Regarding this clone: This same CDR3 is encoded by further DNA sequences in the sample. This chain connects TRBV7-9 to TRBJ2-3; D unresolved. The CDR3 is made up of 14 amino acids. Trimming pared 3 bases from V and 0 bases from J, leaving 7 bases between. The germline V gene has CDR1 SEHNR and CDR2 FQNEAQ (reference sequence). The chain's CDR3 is CASSLGSSTDTQYF. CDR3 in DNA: TGTGCCAGCAGCTTGGGATCTAGCACAGATACGCAGTATTTT.

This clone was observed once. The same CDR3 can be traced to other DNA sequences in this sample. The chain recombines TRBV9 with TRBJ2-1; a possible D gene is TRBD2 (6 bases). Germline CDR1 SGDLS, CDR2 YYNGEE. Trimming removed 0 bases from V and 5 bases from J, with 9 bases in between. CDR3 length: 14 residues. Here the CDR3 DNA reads TGTGCCAGCAGCGTAGGGACTACAGACAATGAGCAGTTCTTC. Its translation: CASSVGTTDNEQFF.